These 3 T cell receptor beta chains originate from one sample sequenced in a study of cytomegalovirus exposure and HLA in healthy donors. PCR primers comprised 60 Vbeta and 13 Jbeta primers. Using immunoSEQ multiplex PCR, the repertoire was profiled, and TCRdb retains in-frame clones only, with some absent. The table lists 100,000 or so clones, 84% of them singletons. The sequencing input was PBMCs. All receptors derive from a woman between 18 and 30 years old in good health and CMV-seronegative.

This clone was picked up a small number of times. The chain joins TRBV1 to TRBJ1-4; the table's D call of TRBD1 was not tested on the DNA. TRBV1 is a pseudogene. The CDR3 totals 15 residues. The CDR3, as DNA: TGCACCAGCAGCCAAGAAAGGGACAGAGATGAAAAACTGTTTTTT. The encoded protein is CTSSQERDRDEKLFF.

This rearrangement joins TRBV7-2 to TRBJ1-2; tentative D call: TRBD1 (6 bases). Trimming took off 5 bases at V and 6 bases at J, with 16 bases between the two ends. There are 14 residues in the CDR3. CDR1 is SGHTA, CDR2 FQGNSA, per germline. The CDR3 reads CASSLGQMLDGYTF. In DNA, the CDR3 is TGTGCCAGCAGCCTGGGACAAATGTTAGATGGCTACACCTTC.

This clone was observed a single time. This chain joins TRBV5-1 and TRBJ2-7, with D tentatively TRBD2 (6 bases). The V gene's germline CDR1 is SGHRS and CDR2 YFSETQ. The CDR3 extends over 15 amino acids. V gave up 0 bases and J gave up 2 bases, with 12 bases separating them. This chain's CDR3 is CASSLASGLTYEQYF. The CDR3 DNA reads TGCGCCAGCAGCTTGGCCAGCGGACTAACCTACGAGCAGTACTTC.